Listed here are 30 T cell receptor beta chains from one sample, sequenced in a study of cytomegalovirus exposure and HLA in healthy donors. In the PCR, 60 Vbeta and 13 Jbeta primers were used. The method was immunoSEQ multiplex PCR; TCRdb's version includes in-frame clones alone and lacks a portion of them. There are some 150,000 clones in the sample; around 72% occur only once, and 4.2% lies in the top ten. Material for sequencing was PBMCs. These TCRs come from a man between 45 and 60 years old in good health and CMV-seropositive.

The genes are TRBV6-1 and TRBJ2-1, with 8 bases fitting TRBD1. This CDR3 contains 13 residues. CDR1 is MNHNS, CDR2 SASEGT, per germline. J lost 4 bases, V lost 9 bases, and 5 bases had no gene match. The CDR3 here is CASLRGQYNEQFF. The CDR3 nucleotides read TGTGCCAGTCTCAGGGGGCAGTACAATGAGCAGTTCTTC.

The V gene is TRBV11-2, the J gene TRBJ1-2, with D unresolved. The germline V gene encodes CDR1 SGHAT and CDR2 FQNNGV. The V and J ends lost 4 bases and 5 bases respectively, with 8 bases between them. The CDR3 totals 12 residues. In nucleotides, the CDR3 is TGTGCCAGCAGCTCACTTACTTATGGCTACACCTTC. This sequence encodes CASSSLTYGYTF. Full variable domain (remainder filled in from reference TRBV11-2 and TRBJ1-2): EAGVAQSPRYKIIEKRQSVAFWCNPISGHATLYWYQQILGQGPKLLIQFQNNGVVDDSQLPKDRFSAERLKGVDSTLKIQPAKLEDSAVYLCASSSLTYGYTFGSGTRLTVV.

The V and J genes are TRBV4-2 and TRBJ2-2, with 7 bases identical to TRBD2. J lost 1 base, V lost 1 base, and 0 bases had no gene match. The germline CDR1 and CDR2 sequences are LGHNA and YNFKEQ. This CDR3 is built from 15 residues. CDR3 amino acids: CASSQVAGNTGELFF. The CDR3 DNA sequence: TGTGCCAGCAGCCAAGTAGCGGGGAACACCGGGGAGCTGTTTTTT.

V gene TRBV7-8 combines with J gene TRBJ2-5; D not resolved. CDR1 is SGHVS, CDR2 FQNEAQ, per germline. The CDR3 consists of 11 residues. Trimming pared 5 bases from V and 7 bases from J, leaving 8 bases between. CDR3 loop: CASSPPGTQYF. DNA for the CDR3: TGTGCCAGCAGCCCCCCAGGGACCCAGTACTTC. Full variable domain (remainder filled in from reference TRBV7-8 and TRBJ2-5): GAGVSQSPRYKVAKRGQDVALRCDPISGHVSLFWYQQALGQGPEFLTYFQNEAQLDKSGLPSDRFFAERPEGSVSTLKIQRTQQEDSAVYLCASSPPGTQYFGPGTRLLVL.

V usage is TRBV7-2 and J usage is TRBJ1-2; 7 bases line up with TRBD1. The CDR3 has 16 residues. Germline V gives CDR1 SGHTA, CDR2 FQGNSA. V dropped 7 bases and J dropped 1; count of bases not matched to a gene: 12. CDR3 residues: CASTIGRAGGNYGYTF. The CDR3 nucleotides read TGTGCCAGCACCATCGGGCGGGCAGGGGGTAACTATGGCTACACCTTC.

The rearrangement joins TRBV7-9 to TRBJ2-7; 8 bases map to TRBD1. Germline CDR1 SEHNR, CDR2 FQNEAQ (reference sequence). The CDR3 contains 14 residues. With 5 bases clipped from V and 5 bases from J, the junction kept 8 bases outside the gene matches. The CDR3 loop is CASSRRTGSDEQYF. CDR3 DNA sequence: TGTGCCAGCAGCCGCAGGACAGGGAGCGACGAGCAGTACTTC. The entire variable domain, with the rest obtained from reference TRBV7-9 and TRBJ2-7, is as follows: DTGVSQNPRHKITKRGQNVTFRCDPISEHNRLYWYRQTLGQGPEFLTYFQNEAQLEKSRLLSDRFSAERPKGSFSTLEIQRTEQGDSAMYLCASSRRTGSDEQYFGPGTRLTVT.

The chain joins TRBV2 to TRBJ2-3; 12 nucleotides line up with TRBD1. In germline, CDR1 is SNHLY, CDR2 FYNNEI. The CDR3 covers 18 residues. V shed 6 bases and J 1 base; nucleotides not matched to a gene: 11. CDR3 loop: CASSLPGTGGKRTDTQYF. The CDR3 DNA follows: TGTGCCAGCAGCCTACCGGGGACAGGGGGCAAACGCACAGATACGCAGTATTTT.

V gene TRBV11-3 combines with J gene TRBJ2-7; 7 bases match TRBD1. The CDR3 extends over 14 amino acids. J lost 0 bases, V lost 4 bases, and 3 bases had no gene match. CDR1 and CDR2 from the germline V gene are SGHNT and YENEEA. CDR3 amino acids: CASSWDRNSYEQYF. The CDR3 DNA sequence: TGTGCCAGCAGCTGGGACAGAAACTCCTACGAGCAGTACTTC.

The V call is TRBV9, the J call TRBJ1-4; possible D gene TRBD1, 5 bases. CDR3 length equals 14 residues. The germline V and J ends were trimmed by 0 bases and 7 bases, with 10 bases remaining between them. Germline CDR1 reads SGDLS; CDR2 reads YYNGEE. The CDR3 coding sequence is TGTGCCAGCAGCGTAGACAGGATGAGTGAAAAACTGTTTTTT. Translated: CASSVDRMSEKLFF.

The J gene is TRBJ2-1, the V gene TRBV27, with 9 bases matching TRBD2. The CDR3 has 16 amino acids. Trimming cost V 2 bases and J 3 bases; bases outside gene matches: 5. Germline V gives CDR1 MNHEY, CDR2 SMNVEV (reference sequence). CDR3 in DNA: TGTGCCAGCAGTTTACGAGCGGGAGGCGGCTACAATGAGCAGTTCTTC. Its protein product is CASSLRAGGGYNEQFF.

The CDR3 here is CASRGDRSSEQYF. The CDR3 region has the DNA TGTGCCAGCAGGGGGGACAGGTCCAGCGAGCAGTACTTC. The V call is TRBV28, the J call TRBJ2-7, with 8 bases aligning to TRBD1. V trimming: 6 bases; J trimming: 6 bases; junction bases outside the gene matches: 7. Germline CDR1 is MDHEN and CDR2 is SYDVKM. The CDR3 runs 13 residues.

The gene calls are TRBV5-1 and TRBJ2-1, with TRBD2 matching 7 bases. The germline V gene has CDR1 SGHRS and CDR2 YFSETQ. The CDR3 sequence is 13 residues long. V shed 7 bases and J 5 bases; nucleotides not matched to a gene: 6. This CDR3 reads CASLGGRDNEQFF. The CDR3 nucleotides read TGCGCCAGCCTCGGGGGGAGAGACAATGAGCAGTTCTTC.

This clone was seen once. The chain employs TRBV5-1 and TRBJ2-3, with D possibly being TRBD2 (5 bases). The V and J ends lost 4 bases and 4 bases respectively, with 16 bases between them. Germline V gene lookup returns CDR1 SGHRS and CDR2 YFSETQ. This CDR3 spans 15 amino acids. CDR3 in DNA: TGCGCCAGCAGCCTGTCTGCCGGGGTGGCAGATACGCAGTATTTT. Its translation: CASSLSAGVADTQYF.

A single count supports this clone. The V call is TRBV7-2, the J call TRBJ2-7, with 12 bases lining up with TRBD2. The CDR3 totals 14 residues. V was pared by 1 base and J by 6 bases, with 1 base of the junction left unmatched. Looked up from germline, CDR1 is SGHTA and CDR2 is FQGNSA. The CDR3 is CASSLGTSGAEQYF. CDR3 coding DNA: TGTGCCAGCAGCTTAGGGACTAGCGGGGCCGAGCAGTACTTC.

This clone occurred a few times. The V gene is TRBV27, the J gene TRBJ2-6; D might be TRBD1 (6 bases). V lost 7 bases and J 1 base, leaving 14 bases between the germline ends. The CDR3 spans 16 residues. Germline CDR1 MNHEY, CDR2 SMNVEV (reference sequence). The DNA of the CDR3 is TGTGCCAGCACCCGGGACACCCCGTCTGGGGCCAACGTCCTGACTTTC. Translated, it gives CASTRDTPSGANVLTF.

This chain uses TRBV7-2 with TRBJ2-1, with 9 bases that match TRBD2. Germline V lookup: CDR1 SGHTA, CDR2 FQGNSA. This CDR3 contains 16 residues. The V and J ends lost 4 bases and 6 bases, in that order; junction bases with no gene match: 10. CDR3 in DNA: TGTGCCAGCAGCTCACCTCTGGCGGGAGGGATCAATGAGCAGTTCTTC. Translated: CASSSPLAGGINEQFF.

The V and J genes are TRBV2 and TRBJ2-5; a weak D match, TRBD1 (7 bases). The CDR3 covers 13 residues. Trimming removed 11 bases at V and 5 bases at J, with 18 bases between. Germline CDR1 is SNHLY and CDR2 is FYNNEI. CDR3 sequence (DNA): TGTGCCGGTGCGAGGGGGCGGGATGAGACCCAGTACTTC. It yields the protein CAGARGRDETQYF. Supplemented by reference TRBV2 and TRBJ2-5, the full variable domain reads EPEVTQTPSHQVTQMGQEVILRCVPISNHLYFYWYRQILGQKVEFLVSFYNNEISEKSEIFDDQFSVERPDGSNFTLKIRSTKLEDSAMYFCAGARGRDETQYFGPGTRLLVL.

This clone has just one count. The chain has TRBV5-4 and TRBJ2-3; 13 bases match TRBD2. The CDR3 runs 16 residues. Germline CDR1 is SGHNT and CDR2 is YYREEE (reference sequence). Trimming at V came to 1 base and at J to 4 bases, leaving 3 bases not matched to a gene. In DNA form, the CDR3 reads TGTGCCAGCAGCTTGACTAGCGGGAGGGCCGCAGATACGCAGTATTTT. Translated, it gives CASSLTSGRAADTQYF.

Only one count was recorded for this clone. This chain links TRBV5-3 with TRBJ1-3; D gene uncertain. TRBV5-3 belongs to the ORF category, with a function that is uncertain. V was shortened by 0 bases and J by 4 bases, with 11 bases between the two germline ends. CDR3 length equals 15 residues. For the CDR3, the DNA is TGTGCCAGAAGCTTGGAAGGGAGTATGGGAAACACCATATATTTT. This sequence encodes CARSLEGSMGNTIYF.

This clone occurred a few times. The CDR3 DNA follows: TGTGCCAGCAGTGTCATACAGGGCCCTGAAGCTTTCTTT. Translated, it gives CASSVIQGPEAFF. This rearrangement joins TRBV6-1 to TRBJ1-1, with D maybe TRBD1 (6 bases). CDR3 length equals 13 residues. Trimming took 4 bases from V and 6 from J, leaving 12 bases between them. Germline CDR1 reads MNHNS; CDR2 reads SASEGT.

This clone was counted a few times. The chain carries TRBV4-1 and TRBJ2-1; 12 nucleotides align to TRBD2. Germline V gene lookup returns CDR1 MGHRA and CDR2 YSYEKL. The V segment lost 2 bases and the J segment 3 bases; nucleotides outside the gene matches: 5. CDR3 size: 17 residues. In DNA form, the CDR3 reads TGCGCCAGCAGCCAACAGACTAGCGGGGGCCGCTACAATGAGCAGTTCTTC. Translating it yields CASSQQTSGGRYNEQFF.

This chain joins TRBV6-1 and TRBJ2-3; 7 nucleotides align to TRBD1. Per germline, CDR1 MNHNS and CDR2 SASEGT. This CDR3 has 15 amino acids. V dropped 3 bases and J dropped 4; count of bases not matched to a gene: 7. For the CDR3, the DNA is TGTGCCAGCAGTGAGGGACAGCTTAACCCAGATACGCAGTATTTT. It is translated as CASSEGQLNPDTQYF.

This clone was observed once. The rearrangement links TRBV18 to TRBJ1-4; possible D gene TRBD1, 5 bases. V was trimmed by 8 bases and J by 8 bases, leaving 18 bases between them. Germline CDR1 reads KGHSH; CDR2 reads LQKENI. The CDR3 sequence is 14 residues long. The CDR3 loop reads CASALGHQGEKLFF. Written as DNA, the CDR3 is TGTGCCAGCGCACTGGGGCACCAGGGAGAAAAACTGTTTTTT.

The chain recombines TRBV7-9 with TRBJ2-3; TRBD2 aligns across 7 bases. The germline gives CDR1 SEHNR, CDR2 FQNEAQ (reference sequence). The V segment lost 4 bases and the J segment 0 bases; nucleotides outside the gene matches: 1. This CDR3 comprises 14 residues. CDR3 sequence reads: CASSSLASTDTQYF. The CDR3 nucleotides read TGTGCCAGCAGCTCACTAGCGAGCACAGATACGCAGTATTTT.

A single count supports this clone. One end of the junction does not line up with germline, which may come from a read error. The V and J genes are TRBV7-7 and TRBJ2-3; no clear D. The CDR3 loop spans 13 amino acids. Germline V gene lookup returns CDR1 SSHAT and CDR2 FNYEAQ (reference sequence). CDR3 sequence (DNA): TGTGCTAGCAGCTTCCATTCCACAGATACGCAGTATTTT. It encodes CASSFHSTDTQYF.

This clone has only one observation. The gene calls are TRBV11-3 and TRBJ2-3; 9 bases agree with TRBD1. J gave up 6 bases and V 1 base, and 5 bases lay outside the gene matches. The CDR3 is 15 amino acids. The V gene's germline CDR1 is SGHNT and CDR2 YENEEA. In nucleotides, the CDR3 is TGTGCCAGCAGCTTAGGGACAGGGGATGGGGATACGCAGTATTTT. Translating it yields CASSLGTGDGDTQYF.

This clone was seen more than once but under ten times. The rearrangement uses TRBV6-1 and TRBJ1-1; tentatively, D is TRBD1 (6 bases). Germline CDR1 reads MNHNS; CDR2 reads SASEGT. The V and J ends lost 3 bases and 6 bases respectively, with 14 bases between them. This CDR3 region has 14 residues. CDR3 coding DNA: TGTGCCAGCAGTGAGGGACAAATTAGTCCTGAAGCTTTCTTT. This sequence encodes CASSEGQISPEAFF.

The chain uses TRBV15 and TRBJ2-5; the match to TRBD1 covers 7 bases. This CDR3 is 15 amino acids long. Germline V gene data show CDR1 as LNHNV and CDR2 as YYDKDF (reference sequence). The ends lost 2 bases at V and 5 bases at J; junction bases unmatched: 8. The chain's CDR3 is CATSRPEGGRETQYF. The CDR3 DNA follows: TGTGCCACCAGCAGACCAGAAGGGGGCAGGGAGACCCAGTACTTC.

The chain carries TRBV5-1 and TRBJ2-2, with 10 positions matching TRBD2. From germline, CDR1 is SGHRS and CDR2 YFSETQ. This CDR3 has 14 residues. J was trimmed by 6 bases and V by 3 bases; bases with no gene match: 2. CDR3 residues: CASSSGTSAGELFF. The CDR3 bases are TGCGCCAGCAGCTCCGGGACTAGCGCCGGGGAGCTGTTTTTT.

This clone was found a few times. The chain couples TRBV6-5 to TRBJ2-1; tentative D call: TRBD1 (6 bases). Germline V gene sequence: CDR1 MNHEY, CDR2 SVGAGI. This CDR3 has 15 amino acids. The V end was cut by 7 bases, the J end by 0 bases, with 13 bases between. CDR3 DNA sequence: TGTGCCAGCAAACAGGGTCCGAGCTCCTACAATGAGCAGTTCTTC. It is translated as CASKQGPSSYNEQFF.